This T cell receptor (beta chain) was observed in a study of shared clonotypes between healthy human individuals. TCRdb's table, derived via immunoSEQ multiplex PCR, lists solely in-frame clones and lacks some. The sample shows more than 900,000 clones, 70% to 80% of them seen only once. CDR1 and CDR2 (germline): KGHSH, LQKENI. Losses at the gene ends were 0 bases for V and 3 bases for J; bases not matched to a gene: 7. The CDR3 contains 17 residues. This clonotype originated in a man younger than 35 in good health. Some clones in this sample may be carry-over from other donors' samples. The chain has TRBV18 and TRBJ2-7; TRBD2 agrees at 11 bases. The sequencing input was memory CD4+ T cells from PBMCs. Sample subset: CD45RA-negative fraction. Written as DNA, the CDR3 is TGTGCCAGCTCACCACCGGGGTTCACTAGCGGGAGCTACGAGCAGTACTTC. It yields the protein CASSPPGFTSGSYEQYF.